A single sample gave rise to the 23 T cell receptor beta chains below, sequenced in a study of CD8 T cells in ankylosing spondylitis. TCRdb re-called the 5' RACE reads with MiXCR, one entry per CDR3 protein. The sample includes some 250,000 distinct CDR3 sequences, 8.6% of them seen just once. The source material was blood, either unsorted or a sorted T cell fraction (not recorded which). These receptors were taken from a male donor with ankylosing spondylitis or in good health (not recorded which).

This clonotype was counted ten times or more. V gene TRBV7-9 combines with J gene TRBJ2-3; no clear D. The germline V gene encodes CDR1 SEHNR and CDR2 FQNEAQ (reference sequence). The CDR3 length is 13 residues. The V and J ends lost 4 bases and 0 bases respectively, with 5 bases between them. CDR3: CASSSHSTDTQYF. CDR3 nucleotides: TGTGCCAGCAGCTCCCATAGCACAGATACGCAGTATTTT.

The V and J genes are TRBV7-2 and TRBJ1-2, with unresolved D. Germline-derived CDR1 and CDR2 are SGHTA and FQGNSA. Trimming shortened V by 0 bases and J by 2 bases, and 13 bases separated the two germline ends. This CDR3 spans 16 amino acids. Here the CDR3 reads CASSLAPRPGNYGYTF. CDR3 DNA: TGTGCCAGCAGCTTAGCTCCCCGGCCAGGCAACTATGGCTACACCTTC.

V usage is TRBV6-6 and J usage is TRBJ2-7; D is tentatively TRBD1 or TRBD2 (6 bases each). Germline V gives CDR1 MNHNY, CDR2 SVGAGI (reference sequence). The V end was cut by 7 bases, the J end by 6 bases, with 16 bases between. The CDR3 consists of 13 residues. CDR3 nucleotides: TGTGCCAGCATAGAAGGAGGGGGAATCGAGCAGTACTTC. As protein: CASIEGGGIEQYF.

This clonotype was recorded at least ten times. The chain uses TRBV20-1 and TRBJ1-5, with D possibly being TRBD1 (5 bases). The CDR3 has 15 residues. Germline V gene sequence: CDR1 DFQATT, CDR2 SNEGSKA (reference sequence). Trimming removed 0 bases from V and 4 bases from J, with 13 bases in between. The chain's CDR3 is CSARETGGLNQPQHF. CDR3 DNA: TGCAGTGCTAGAGAAACAGGCGGACTGAATCAGCCCCAGCATTTT.

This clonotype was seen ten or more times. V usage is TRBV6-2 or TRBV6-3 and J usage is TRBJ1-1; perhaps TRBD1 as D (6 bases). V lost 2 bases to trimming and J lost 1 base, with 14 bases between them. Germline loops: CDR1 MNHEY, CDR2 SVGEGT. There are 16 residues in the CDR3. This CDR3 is CASSYGSEGGNTEAFF. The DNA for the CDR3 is TGTGCCAGCAGTTACGGGAGTGAGGGGGGGAACACTGAAGCTTTCTTT.

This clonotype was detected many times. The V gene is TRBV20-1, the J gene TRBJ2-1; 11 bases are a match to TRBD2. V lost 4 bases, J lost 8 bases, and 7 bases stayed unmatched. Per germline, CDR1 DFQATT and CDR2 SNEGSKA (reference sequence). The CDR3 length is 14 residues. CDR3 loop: CSATLAGVSHEQFF. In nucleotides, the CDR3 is TGCAGTGCTACACTAGCGGGAGTGTCCCATGAGCAGTTCTTC.

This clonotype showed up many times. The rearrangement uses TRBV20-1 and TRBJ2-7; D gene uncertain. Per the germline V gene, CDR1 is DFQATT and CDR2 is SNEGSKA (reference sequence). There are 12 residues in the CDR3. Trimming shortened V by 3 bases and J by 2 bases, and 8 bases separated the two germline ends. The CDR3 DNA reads TGCAGTGCTAGTAAAGGCGCCTACGAGCAGTACTTC. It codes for CSASKGAYEQYF.

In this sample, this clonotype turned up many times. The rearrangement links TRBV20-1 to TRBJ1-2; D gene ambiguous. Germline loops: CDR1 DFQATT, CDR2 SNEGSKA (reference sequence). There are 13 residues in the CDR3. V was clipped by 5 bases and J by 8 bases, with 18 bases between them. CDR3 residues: CSAPNDTPGGYTF. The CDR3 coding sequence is TGCAGTGCTCCGAATGACACTCCCGGGGGCTACACCTTC.

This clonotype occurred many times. The CDR3 DNA is TGTGCCAGCAGCCAAACCGGGGCCCGCTCCTACAATGAGCAGTTCTTC. Amino acid sequence: CASSQTGARSYNEQFF. The genes are TRBV3-1 and TRBJ2-1; the D call may be TRBD1 or TRBD2 (5 bases each). This CDR3 comprises 16 residues. Germline-derived CDR1 and CDR2 are LGHDT and YNNKEL (reference sequence). With 2 bases removed from V and 0 bases from J, the gap between germline ends came to 11 bases.

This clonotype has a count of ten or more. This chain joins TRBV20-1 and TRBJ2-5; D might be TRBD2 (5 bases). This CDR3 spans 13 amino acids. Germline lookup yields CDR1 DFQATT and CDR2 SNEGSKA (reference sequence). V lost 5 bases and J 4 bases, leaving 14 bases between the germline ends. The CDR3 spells CSAFQPGLETQYF. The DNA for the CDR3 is TGCAGTGCTTTTCAGCCGGGGTTAGAGACCCAGTACTTC.

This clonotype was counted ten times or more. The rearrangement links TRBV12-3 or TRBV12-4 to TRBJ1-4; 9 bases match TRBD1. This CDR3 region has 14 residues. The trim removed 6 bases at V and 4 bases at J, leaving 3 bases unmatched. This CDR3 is CASRMTGGNEKLFF. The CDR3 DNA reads TGTGCCAGCAGAATGACAGGGGGTAATGAAAAACTGTTTTTT.

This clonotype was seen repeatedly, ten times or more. The chain's CDR3 is CSARTGGVEQFF. CDR3 DNA: TGCAGCGCCAGGACAGGGGGCGTGGAGCAGTTCTTC. The rearrangement links TRBV29-1 to TRBJ2-1; 11 nucleotides agree with TRBD1. From germline, CDR1 is SQVTM and CDR2 ANQGSEA. The CDR3 totals 12 residues. Losses at the gene ends were 7 bases for V and 10 bases for J; bases not matched to a gene: 6.

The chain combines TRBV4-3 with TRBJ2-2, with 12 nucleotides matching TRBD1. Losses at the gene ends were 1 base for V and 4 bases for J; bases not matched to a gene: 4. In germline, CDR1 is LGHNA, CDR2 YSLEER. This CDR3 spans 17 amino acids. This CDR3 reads CASSQGGTGGTTGELFF. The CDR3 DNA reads TGCGCCAGCAGCCAAGGGGGGACAGGGGGCACCACCGGGGAGCTGTTTTTT.

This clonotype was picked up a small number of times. In DNA form, the CDR3 reads TGTGCCAGCAGTGAAAGGGCCCATGAGCAGTTCTTC. This encodes CASSERAHEQFF. V gene TRBV2 combines with J gene TRBJ2-1; D is unclear. Germline-derived CDR1 and CDR2 are SNHLY and FYNNEI. The CDR3 is 12 amino acids. V was cut by 2 bases and J by 8 bases, with 7 bases left in between.

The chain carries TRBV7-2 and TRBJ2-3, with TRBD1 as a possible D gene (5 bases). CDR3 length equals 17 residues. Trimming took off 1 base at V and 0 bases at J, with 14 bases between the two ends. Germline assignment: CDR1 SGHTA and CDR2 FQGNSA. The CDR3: CASSLVGRHRSTDTQYF. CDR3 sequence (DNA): TGTGCCAGCAGCTTAGTAGGTCGGCACAGGAGCACAGATACGCAGTATTTT.

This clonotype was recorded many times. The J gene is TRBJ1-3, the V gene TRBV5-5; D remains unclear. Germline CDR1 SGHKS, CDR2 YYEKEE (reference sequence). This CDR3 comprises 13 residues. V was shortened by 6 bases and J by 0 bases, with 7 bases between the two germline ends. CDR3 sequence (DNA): TGTGCCAGCACGCAAATCTCTGGAAACACCATATATTTT. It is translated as CASTQISGNTIYF.

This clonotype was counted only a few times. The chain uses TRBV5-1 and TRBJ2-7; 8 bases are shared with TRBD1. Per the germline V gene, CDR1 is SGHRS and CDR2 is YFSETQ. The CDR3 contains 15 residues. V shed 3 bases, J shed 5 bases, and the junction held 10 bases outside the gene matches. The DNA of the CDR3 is TGCGCCAGCAGCTCGCGATGGACAGGGAAGGACGAGCAGTACTTC. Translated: CASSSRWTGKDEQYF.

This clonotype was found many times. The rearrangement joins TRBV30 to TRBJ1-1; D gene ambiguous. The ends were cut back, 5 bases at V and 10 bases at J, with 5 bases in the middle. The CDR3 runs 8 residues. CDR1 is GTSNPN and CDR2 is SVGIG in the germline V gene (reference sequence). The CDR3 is CAWGRAFF. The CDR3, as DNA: TGTGCCTGGGGGCGAGCTTTCTTT.

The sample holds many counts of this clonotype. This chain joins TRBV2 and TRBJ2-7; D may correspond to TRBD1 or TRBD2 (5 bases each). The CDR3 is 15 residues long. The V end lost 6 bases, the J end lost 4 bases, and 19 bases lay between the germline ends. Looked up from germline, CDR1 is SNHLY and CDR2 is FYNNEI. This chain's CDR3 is CASRPKGSERYEQYF. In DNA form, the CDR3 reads TGTGCCAGCAGACCCAAGGGGAGTGAGAGGTACGAGCAGTACTTC.

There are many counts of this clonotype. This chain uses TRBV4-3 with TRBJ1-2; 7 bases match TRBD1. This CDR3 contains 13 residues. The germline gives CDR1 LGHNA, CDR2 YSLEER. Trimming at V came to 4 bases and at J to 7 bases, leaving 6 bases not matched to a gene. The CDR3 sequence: CASSPQTGVGYTF. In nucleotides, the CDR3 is TGCGCCAGCAGCCCCCAAACAGGGGTTGGCTACACCTTC.

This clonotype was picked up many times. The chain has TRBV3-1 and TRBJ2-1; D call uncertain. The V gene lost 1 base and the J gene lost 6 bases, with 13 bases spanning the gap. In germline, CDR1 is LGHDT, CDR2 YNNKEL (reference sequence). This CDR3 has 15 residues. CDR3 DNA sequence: TGTGCCAGCAGCCAAGCCGGGCCCTCAACCAATGAGCAGTTCTTC. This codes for CASSQAGPSTNEQFF.

The CDR3 spells CASSQESTGDRAYEQYF. CDR3 in DNA: TGCGCCAGCAGCCAAGAGAGTACGGGCGACAGAGCCTACGAGCAGTACTTC. The rearrangement joins TRBV4-3 to TRBJ2-7; maybe TRBD1 (5 bases). The CDR3 has 17 residues. Trimming cost V 0 bases and J 2 bases, with 17 bases left between them. Germline CDR1 and CDR2: LGHNA and YSLEER.

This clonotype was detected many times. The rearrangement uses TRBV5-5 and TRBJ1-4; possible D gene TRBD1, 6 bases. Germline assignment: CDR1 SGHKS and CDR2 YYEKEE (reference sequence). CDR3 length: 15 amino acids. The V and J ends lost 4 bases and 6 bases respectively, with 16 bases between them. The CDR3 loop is CASSPNRAGDEKLFF. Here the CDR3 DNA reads TGTGCCAGCAGCCCCAACAGGGCGGGGGATGAAAAACTGTTTTTT.